This T cell receptor (beta chain) was sequenced for a study of blood T cell repertoires in COVID-19. Trimming took 6 bases from V and 5 from J; bases not matched to a gene: 8. The germline CDR1 and CDR2 sequences are ENHRY and SYGVKD. CDR3 length: 14 amino acids. Only in-frame clones appear in the TCRdb table, and some are missing; sequencing was by immunoSEQ multiplex PCR. The table lists roughly 120,000 clones, less than 90% of them singletons, with 1.9% in the top ten. This rearrangement joins TRBV10-3 to TRBJ2-5; TRBD2 agrees at 8 bases. The sequenced sample was peripheral blood. The sequence was collected from a man in his sixties or seventies with acute or convalescent COVID-19. Here the CDR3 reads CAISQGLVGETQYF. DNA for the CDR3: TGTGCCATCAGCCAGGGACTAGTGGGGGAGACCCAGTACTTC.